The rows below give T cell receptor beta chains drawn from one sample of a study of blood T cell repertoires in COVID-19. TCRdb's copy holds only in-frame clones and misses some; the assay was immunoSEQ multiplex PCR. The table has over 150,000 clones, approximately 86% seen once. The sample comprised peripheral blood. The receptors derive from a woman at least 80 years old with active or convalescent COVID-19. Each CDR3 is given with its conserved first and last residue. D genes are given only for firm matches. Some rows mark clone size as missing; the rest say once, few, many or name a class of expanded clone.

v_gene,j_gene,abundance,d_gene,CDR3nt,CDR3aa
TRBV9,TRBJ2-1,-,-,TGTGCCAGCAGCGTAGGTCCGGGGGAGGACTATGAGCAGTTCTTC,CASSVGPGEDYEQFF
TRBV7-9,TRBJ1-3,-,-,TGTGCCAGCAGCTTAGTGGCGGTTCCCTCTGGAAACACCATATATTTT,CASSLVAVPSGNTIYF
TRBV10-3,TRBJ1-2,many,-,TGTGCCATCAGTGAGATTATCGGGGGTCCGCCCCTACGGTATGGCTACACCTTC,CAISEIIGGPPLRYGYTF
TRBV29-1,TRBJ2-1,-,TRBD2,TGCAGCGTGAGGACTAGCGGGGGGCCGAGCTCCTACAATGAGCAGTTCTTC,CSVRTSGGPSSYNEQFF
TRBV5-1,TRBJ1-3,-,TRBD1,TGCGCCAGCAGCTTGACAGGGGGCGAGGGAAACACCATATATTTT,CASSLTGGEGNTIYF
TRBV2,TRBJ1-1,few,TRBD1,TGTGCCAGCACCTTAGACAGGGGTGCTGAAGCTTTCTTT,CASTLDRGAEAFF
TRBV5-1,TRBJ1-6,-,TRBD1,TGCGCCAGCAGCTTGGGGGACAGGGAAAACTCACCCCTCCACTTT,CASSLGDRENSPLHF
TRBV28,TRBJ1-4,-,TRBD1,TGTGCCGTCACGGGACAGGGGGCAACTAATGAAAAACTGTTTTTT,CAVTGQGATNEKLFF
TRBV19,TRBJ2-1,few,TRBD2,TGTGCCAGTAGTCAAGCGGGAACTCTCAATGAGCAGTTCTTC,CASSQAGTLNEQFF
TRBV7-9,TRBJ2-3,-,-,TGTGCCAGCAGCTCCTGGGTGACAGGATCCTCCACAGATACGCAGTATTTT,CASSSWVTGSSTDTQYF
TRBV6-1,TRBJ2-7,-,-,TGTGCCAGCAGTGAGACAGCGATTAGCTCCTACGAGCAGTACTTC,CASSETAISSYEQYF
TRBV5-1,TRBJ2-2,-,TRBD2,TGCGCCAGCAGCTTGGCCCTAGCGGGGGCGAACACCGGGGAGCTGTTTTTT,CASSLALAGANTGELFF
TRBV28,TRBJ1-4,-,TRBD1,TGTGCCAGCAGATGGACAGGGAGGCTCGAAAAACTGTTTTTT,CASRWTGRLEKLFF
TRBV6-5,TRBJ2-7,-,-,TGTGCCAGCAGGAGCTACGCCGGGAGCTCCTACGAGCAGTACTTC,CASRSYAGSSYEQYF
TRBV6-6,TRBJ2-1,-,-,TGTGCCAGCAGTTACGGTGGCGGGACCTACAATGAGCAGTTCTTC,CASSYGGGTYNEQFF
TRBV5-1,TRBJ1-3,-,TRBD1,TGCGCCAGCAGCGAAAACACAGGGGGCGGAAACACCATATATTTT,CASSENTGGGNTIYF
TRBV15,TRBJ2-1,-,TRBD2,TGTGCCACCAGCAGGGGGACTAGCGGGAGTTGGCAGTTCTTC,CATSRGTSGSWQFF
TRBV5-5,TRBJ1-1,-,-,TGTGCCAGCAGCTTTCTGGCCATGAACACTGAAGCTTTCTTT,CASSFLAMNTEAFF
TRBV5-1,TRBJ1-6,-,-,TGCGCCAGCAGCCCGGGGCAGGGACAAAATTCACCCCTCCACTTT,CASSPGQGQNSPLHF
TRBV5-1,TRBJ1-1,once,-,TGCGCCAGCAGCTTACAGGACCTCCTGAACACTGAAGCTTTCTTT,CASSLQDLLNTEAFF
TRBV10-1,TRBJ2-1,-,TRBD1,TGCGCCAGCAGTGACGGGACAGGGGAGCGGCACAATGAGCAGTTCTTC,CASSDGTGERHNEQFF
TRBV7-2,TRBJ1-6,-,TRBD1,TGTGCCAGCAGTCCCAACAGGGGGACGGATTCACCCCTCCACTTT,CASSPNRGTDSPLHF
TRBV28,TRBJ2-1,-,TRBD2,TGTGCCAGCACCCTGGGACTAGCGGGAGAGAGCATTTACAATGAGCAGTTCTTC,CASTLGLAGESIYNEQFF
TRBV9,TRBJ2-1,once,TRBD2,TGTGCCAGCAGCGTAGGGGTAGCGGGAGAGGCTGAGCAGTTCTTC,CASSVGVAGEAEQFF
TRBV27,TRBJ2-7,-,TRBD2,TGTGCCAGCACCACGCGGAGGGAGGGTCCTTACGAGCAGTACTTC,CASTTRREGPYEQYF
TRBV7-6,TRBJ2-7,-,TRBD1,TGTGCCAGCAGCTTAGCTGAGGACAGGGGCCACGAGCAGTACTTC,CASSLAEDRGHEQYF
TRBV9,TRBJ1-6,-,-,TGTGCCAGCAATTCGGGAACGGATTCACCCCTCCACTTT,CASNSGTDSPLHF
TRBV12-3/TRBV12-4,TRBJ1-4,-,-,TGTGCCAGCAGTGACAGAGGAGAAAAACTGTTTTTT,CASSDRGEKLFF
TRBV12-3/TRBV12-4,TRBJ1-1,-,-,TGTGCCAGCAGAAGAAGGGGAGGCACTGAAGCTTTCTTT,CASRRRGGTEAFF
TRBV5-1,TRBJ2-2,-,-,TGCGCCAGCAGCTTGTTACAGGGAAGCACCGGGGAGCTGTTTTTT,CASSLLQGSTGELFF
TRBV10-3,TRBJ2-5,-,TRBD2,TGTGCCATCAGACCGGGACTAGCGGGAGATTTGAGAGAGACCCAGTACTTC,CAIRPGLAGDLRETQYF
TRBV14,TRBJ1-1,-,-,TGTGCCAGCAGCCCGAACTACGGTTACACTGAAGCTTTCTTT,CASSPNYGYTEAFF
TRBV9,TRBJ2-5,-,-,TGTGCCAGCAGCGGGCGGACGGGGCAAGAGACCCAGTACTTC,CASSGRTGQETQYF
TRBV5-1,TRBJ2-5,-,-,TGCGCCAGCAGCTTCTCTACGACAGCACCCCAGGAAGAGACCCAGTACTTC,CASSFSTTAPQEETQYF
TRBV5-1,TRBJ1-1,-,-,TGCGCCAGCAGCCCACTGAGGTACACTGAAGCTTTCTTT,CASSPLRYTEAFF
TRBV5-1,TRBJ2-7,-,-,TGCGCCAGCAGCCGGGGACTCCAGAGCTCCTACGAGCAGTACTTC,CASSRGLQSSYEQYF
TRBV5-6,TRBJ1-5,-,-,TGTGCCAGCAGCTTGGCGCAGGGCGGCCATCAGCCCCAGCATTTT,CASSLAQGGHQPQHF
TRBV24-1,TRBJ2-1,-,TRBD2,TGTGCCACCAGTGATTCTTCGGGAGGGATTCTTTATGAGCAGTTCTTC,CATSDSSGGILYEQFF
TRBV9,TRBJ1-3,-,-,TGTGCCAGCAGCCCAGGGTTATCTGGAAACACCATATATTTT,CASSPGLSGNTIYF
TRBV5-5,TRBJ2-2,-,-,TGTGCCAGCAGCCGAATCGCCAGCGGCACCGGGGAGCTGTTTTTT,CASSRIASGTGELFF
TRBV11-3,TRBJ2-3,-,TRBD1,TGTGCCAGCAGCCCGGGACAGGGGTCAGATACGCAGTATTTT,CASSPGQGSDTQYF
TRBV5-1,TRBJ2-3,-,TRBD2,TGCGCCAGCAGCTTGGCGCAGCGGGAGGCTACGCAGTATTTT,CASSLAQREATQYF
TRBV6-5,TRBJ2-1,-,-,TGTGCCAGCAGACCCCGGGGGACGTCCTACAATGAGCAGTTCTTC,CASRPRGTSYNEQFF
TRBV6-5,TRBJ2-7,-,TRBD2,TGTGCCAGCCGGGGGGACCCCTACGAGCAGTACTTC,CASRGDPYEQYF
TRBV19,TRBJ2-2,-,-,TGTGCCAGTAGTATAGTGGGCCTAACGAACACCGGGGAGCTGTTTTTT,CASSIVGLTNTGELFF
TRBV19,TRBJ1-1,-,TRBD1,TGTGCCAGTAGCTTGGACAGGGAAGCTTTCTTT,CASSLDREAFF
TRBV5-1,TRBJ2-1,-,TRBD2,TGCGCCAGCAGCTTGCGGCTAGCGGGGCCTGGAGGCTCCTACAATGAGCAGTTCTTC,CASSLRLAGPGGSYNEQFF
TRBV18,TRBJ2-1,-,TRBD2,TGTGCCAGCTCTACGGGGCTAGCGGGAGTCTATGAGCAGTTCTTC,CASSTGLAGVYEQFF
TRBV5-1,TRBJ2-2,-,-,TGCGCCAGCGCACGGGTCCTAGCCGGGGAGCTGTTTTTT,CASARVLAGELFF
TRBV2,TRBJ2-3,few,-,TGTGCCTCCGGGCAGGGGTTCGGAGATACGCAGTATTTT,CASGQGFGDTQYF
TRBV6-2/TRBV6-3,TRBJ2-1,-,-,TGTGCCAGCAGTCAGGTGTGGGGGCTTTACAATGAGCAGTTCTTC,CASSQVWGLYNEQFF
TRBV5-6,TRBJ2-1,-,-,TGTGCCAGCAGCTTTCCTACGGGCGGGGAGCAGTTCTTC,CASSFPTGGEQFF
TRBV4-1,TRBJ1-3,-,-,TGCGCCAGCAGCCTCCGTGAGAGGCAAAACACCATATATTTT,CASSLRERQNTIYF
TRBV4-1,TRBJ1-2,many,TRBD1,TGCGCCAGCAGCCAAGATGGGACAGACCGGGGCTACACCTTC,CASSQDGTDRGYTF
TRBV7-9,TRBJ2-6,-,-,TGTGCCAGCAGCGGAGGTGGGGCCAACGTCCTGACTTTC,CASSGGGANVLTF
TRBV13,TRBJ1-1,-,TRBD1,TGTGCCAGCAGCTTAGGAACAGGGGGAACTGAAGCTTTCTTT,CASSLGTGGTEAFF
TRBV5-1,TRBJ2-2,-,TRBD2,TGCGCCAGCAGCCAGGGCGCGGGAGGGAGCACCGGGGAGCTGTTTTTT,CASSQGAGGSTGELFF
TRBV21-1,TRBJ2-7,once,-,TGTGCCAGCAGCAAAGACGACGACAGGGGGGCATACGAGCAGTACTTC,CASSKDDDRGAYEQYF
TRBV21-1,TRBJ2-4,few,-,TGTGCCAGCAGCAAATTAGCGGGAGGGGAAAACATTCAGTACTTC,CASSKLAGGENIQYF
TRBV7-3,TRBJ1-6,-,-,TGTGCCAGCAGCTTGGGCGGAACTAGCAATTCACCCCTCCACTTT,CASSLGGTSNSPLHF